This record looks at one TCR beta chain sequence and its context. Its antigen is undetermined. The PCR made use of 60 Vbeta and 13 Jbeta primers. TCRdb's table, derived via immunoSEQ multiplex PCR, lists solely in-frame clones and lacks some. The sample shows 95,000 to 130,000 clones, roughly three quarters of them seen only once. This entry is derived from a study of cytomegalovirus exposure and HLA in healthy donors. Study details: Within the Caucasian-associated ancestry cluster were 65% to 85% of the roughly 430 genotyped donors. Overall study findings and caveats: Overall, approximately 150 TCR beta chains were annotated as cytomegalovirus-associated. One later analysis reportedly identified an Asian-associated ancestry cluster that showed fewer N-insertions than the roughly 620-donor mean.

Per the germline V gene, CDR1 is ENHRY and CDR2 is SYGVKD. The J segment lost 3 bases and the V segment lost 7 bases, leaving 5 bases of the junction unmatched. CDR3 length equals 14 residues. Sequencing was done on a sample of PBMCs. The sequence was collected from a woman between 18 and 30 years old in good health and CMV-seronegative. The chain employs TRBV10-3 and TRBJ1-2, with 10 bases aligning to TRBD1. DNA of the CDR3: TGTGCCATCACAGACAGGGGGCTCGACTATGGCTACACCTTC. Translated, it gives CAITDRGLDYGYTF.